A single sample gave rise to the 5 T cell receptor beta chains below, sequenced in a study of T cell responses to AZD1222 COVID-19 vaccine. Sequenced by immunoSEQ multiplex PCR; TCRdb stores in-frame clones only, minus some. The table has approximately 200,000 clones, 88% seen once. The sample here was peripheral blood, taken on day 0 of AZD1222 vaccination. The receptor set was obtained from an adult in good health.

This sequence joins TRBV4-1 and TRBJ1-6, with a weak D call TRBD1 (6 bases). Germline V gene data show CDR1 as MGHRA and CDR2 as YSYEKL. Trimming removed 4 bases from V and 0 bases from J, with 10 bases in between. The CDR3 is 16 amino acids. CDR3 loop: CASSPTGSSYNSPLHF. The CDR3 DNA is TGCGCCAGCAGCCCTACAGGGAGCTCCTATAATTCACCCCTCCACTTT.

This chain uses TRBV5-1 with TRBJ1-1; D is possibly TRBD1 (5 bases). Germline CDR1 is SGHRS and CDR2 is YFSETQ. V lost 4 bases and J lost 1, with 14 bases in between. This CDR3 is built from 15 residues. Here the CDR3 DNA reads TGCGCCAGCAGCCCGACTTTAGGGGAGAACACTGAAGCTTTCTTT. Translation gives CASSPTLGENTEAFF. Full variable domain (missing parts from reference TRBV5-1 and TRBJ1-1): KAGVTQTPRYLIKTRGQQVTLSCSPISGHRSVSWYQQTPGQGLQFLFEYFSETQRNKGNFPGRFSGRQFSNSRSEMNVSTLELGDSALYLCASSPTLGENTEAFFGQGTRLTVV.

J is TRBJ1-5 and V is TRBV7-2; possibly TRBD1 for D (5 bases). The V end was cut by 5 bases, the J end by 8 bases, with 19 bases between. CDR1 and CDR2 from the germline V gene are SGHTA and FQGNSA. The CDR3 is 15 residues long. The CDR3 sequence: CASSPTRARGEPQHF. CDR3 nucleotide sequence: TGTGCCAGCAGCCCCACCCGAGCGCGGGGCGAGCCCCAGCATTTT.

CDR3 protein: CASSQGRGQERTNTEAFF. CDR3 in DNA: TGTGCCAGCAGCCAGGGGAGGGGCCAGGAAAGAACGAACACTGAAGCTTTCTTT. The chain combines TRBV4-2 with TRBJ1-1; D perhaps matches TRBD1 (5 bases). This CDR3 has 18 amino acids. Germline V gives CDR1 LGHNA, CDR2 YNFKEQ. The V gene lost 3 bases and the J gene lost 1 base, with 21 bases spanning the gap.

This chain connects TRBV5-4 to TRBJ1-2, with a possible D match to TRBD1 (5 bases). The V gene's germline CDR1 is SGHNT and CDR2 YYREEE (reference sequence). There are 15 residues in the CDR3. Between the trimmed V and J ends, which lost 4 bases and 0 bases, there was a span of 13 bases. This chain's CDR3 is CASSGGGGANYGYTF. DNA of the CDR3: TGTGCCAGCAGCGGGGGGGGAGGAGCTAACTATGGCTACACCTTC.